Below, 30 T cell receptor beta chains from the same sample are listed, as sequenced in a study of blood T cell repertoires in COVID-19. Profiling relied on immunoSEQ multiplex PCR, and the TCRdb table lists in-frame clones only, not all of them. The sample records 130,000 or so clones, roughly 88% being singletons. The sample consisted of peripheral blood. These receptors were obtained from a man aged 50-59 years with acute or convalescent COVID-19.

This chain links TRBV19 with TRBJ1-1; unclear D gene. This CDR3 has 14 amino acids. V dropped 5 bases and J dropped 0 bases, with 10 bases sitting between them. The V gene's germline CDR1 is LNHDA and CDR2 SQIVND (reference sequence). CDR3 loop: CASSPGLLNTEAFF. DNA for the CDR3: TGTGCCAGTAGTCCCGGACTACTGAACACTGAAGCTTTCTTT. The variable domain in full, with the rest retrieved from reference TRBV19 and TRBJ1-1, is DGGITQSPKYLFRKEGQNVTLSCEQNLNHDAMYWYRQDPGQGLRLIYYSQIVNDFQKGDIAEGYSVSREKKESFPLTVTSAQKNPTAFYLCASSPGLLNTEAFFGQGTRLTVV.

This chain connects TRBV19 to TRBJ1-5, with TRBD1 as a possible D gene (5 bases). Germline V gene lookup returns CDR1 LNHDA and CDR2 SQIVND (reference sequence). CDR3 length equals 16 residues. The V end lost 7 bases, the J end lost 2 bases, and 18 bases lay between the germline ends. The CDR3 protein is CASIPVAGSGNQPQHF. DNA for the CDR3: TGTGCCAGTATCCCGGTGGCAGGGTCCGGCAATCAGCCCCAGCATTTT.

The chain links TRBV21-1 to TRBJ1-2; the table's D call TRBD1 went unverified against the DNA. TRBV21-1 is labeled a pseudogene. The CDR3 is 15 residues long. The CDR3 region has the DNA TGTGCCAGCAGCAAAAATCACGGCAGGGTCGACGGCTACACCTTC. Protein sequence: CASSKNHGRVDGYTF.

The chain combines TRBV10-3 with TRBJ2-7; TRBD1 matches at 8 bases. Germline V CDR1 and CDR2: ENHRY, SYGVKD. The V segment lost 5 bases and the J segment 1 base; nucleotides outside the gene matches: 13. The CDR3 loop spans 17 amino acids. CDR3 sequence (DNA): TGTGCCATCAGTCACTCCGAGACAGGGGCAGGGTCCTACGAGCAGTACTTC. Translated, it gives CAISHSETGAGSYEQYF.

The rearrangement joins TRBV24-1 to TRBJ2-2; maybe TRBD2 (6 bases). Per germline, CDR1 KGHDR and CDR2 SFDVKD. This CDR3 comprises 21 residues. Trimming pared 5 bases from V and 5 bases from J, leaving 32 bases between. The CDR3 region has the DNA TGTGCCACCAGTGCCCTCCCCGGGGAGCGGGTGCGTACCTCGGGGACCGGGGAGCTGTTTTTT. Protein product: CATSALPGERVRTSGTGELFF.

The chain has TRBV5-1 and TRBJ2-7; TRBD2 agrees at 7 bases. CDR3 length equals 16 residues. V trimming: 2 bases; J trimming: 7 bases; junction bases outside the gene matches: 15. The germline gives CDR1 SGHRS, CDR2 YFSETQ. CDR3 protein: CASSFTAGPGPREQYF. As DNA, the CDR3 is TGCGCCAGCAGCTTCACAGCGGGACCTGGCCCTAGGGAGCAGTACTTC.

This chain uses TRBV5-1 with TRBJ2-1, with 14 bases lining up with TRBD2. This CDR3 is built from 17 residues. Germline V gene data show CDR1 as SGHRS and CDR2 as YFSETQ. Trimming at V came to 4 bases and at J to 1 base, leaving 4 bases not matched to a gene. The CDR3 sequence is CASSLRTSGRSYNEQFF. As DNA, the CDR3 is TGCGCCAGCAGCCTGAGGACTAGCGGGAGGTCCTACAATGAGCAGTTCTTC.

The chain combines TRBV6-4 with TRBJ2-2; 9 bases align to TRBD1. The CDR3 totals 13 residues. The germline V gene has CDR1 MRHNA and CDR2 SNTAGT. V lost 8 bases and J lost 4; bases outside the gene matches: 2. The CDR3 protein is CASGTGFTGELFF. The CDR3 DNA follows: TGTGCCAGCGGGACAGGGTTCACCGGGGAGCTGTTTTTT.

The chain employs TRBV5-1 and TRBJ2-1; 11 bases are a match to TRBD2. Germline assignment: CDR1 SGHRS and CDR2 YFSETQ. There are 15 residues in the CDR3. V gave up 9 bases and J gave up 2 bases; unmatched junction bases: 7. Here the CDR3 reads CATSSGGAAYNEQFF. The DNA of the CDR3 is TGCGCCACTAGTAGCGGGGGGGCGGCCTACAATGAGCAGTTCTTC.

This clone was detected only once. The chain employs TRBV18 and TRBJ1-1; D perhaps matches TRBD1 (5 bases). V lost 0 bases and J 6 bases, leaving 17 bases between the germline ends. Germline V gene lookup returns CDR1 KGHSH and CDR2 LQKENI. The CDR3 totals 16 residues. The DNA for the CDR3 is TGTGCCAGCTCACCACCGAATTCCCAGGGCACACCTGAAGCTTTCTTT. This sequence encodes CASSPPNSQGTPEAFF.

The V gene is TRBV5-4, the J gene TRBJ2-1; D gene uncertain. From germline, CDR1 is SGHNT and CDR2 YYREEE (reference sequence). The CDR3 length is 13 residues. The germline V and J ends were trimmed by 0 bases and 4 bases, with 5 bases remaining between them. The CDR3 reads CASSLDSYNEQFF. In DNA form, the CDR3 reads TGTGCCAGCAGCTTGGACAGTTACAATGAGCAGTTCTTC.

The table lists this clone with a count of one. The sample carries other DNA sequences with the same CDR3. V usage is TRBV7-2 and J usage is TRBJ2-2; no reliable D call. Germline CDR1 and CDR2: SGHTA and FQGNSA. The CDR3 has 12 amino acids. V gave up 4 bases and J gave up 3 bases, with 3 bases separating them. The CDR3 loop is CASSSYTGELFF. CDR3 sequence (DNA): TGTGCCAGCAGCTCATACACCGGGGAGCTGTTTTTT.

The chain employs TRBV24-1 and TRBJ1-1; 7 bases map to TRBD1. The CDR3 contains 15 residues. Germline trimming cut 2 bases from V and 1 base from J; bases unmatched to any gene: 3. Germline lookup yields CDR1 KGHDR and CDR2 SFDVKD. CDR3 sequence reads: CATSDSRTGNTEAFF. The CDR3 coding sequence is TGTGCCACCAGTGATTCAAGGACAGGGAACACTGAAGCTTTCTTT.

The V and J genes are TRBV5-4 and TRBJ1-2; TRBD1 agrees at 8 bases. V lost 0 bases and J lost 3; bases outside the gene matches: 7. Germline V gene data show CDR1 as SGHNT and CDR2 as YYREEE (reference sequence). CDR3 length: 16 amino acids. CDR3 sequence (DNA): TGTGCCAGCAGCTTGGCCGGGGGACAGGATTACTATGGCTACACCTTC. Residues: CASSLAGGQDYYGYTF.

CDR3 bases: TGTGCCAGCTCCTTCAGTGAGACAGGGTGGACTGAAGCTTTCTTT. Translated, it gives CASSFSETGWTEAFF. The J gene is TRBJ1-1, the V gene TRBV2; 7 bases are a match to TRBD1. Germline V gene sequence: CDR1 SNHLY, CDR2 FYNNEI. Trimming removed 8 bases from V and 5 bases from J; junction bases left unmatched: 14. The CDR3 extends over 15 amino acids.

CDR3 amino acids: CASSTTGKGTEAFF. The CDR3, as DNA: TGTGCCAGCAGCACCACAGGGAAGGGGACTGAAGCTTTCTTT. This chain joins TRBV9 and TRBJ1-1; D is perhaps TRBD1 (6 bases). The CDR3 runs to 14 residues. CDR1 is SGDLS, CDR2 YYNGEE, per germline. Trimming took off 4 bases at V and 5 bases at J, with 15 bases between the two ends.

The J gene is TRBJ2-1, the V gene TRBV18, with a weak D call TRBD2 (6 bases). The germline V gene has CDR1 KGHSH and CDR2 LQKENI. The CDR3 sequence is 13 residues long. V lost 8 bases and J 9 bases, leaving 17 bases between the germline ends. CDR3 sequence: CASLGTYRGEQFF. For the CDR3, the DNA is TGTGCCAGCCTCGGGACTTACCGGGGTGAGCAGTTCTTC.

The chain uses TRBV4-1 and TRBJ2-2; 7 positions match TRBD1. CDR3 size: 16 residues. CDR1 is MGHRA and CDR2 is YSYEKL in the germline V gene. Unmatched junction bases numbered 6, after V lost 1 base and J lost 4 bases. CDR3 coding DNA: TGCGCCAGCAGCCAAGGACAGGGTCTGGCCACCGGGGAGCTGTTTTTT. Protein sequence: CASSQGQGLATGELFF.

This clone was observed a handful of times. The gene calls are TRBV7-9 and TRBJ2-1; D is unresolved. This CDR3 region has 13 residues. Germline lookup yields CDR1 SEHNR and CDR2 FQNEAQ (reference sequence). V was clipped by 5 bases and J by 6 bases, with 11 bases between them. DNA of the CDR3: TGTGCCAGCAGCCTAACCGCGTCCAATGAGCAGTTCTTC. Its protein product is CASSLTASNEQFF.

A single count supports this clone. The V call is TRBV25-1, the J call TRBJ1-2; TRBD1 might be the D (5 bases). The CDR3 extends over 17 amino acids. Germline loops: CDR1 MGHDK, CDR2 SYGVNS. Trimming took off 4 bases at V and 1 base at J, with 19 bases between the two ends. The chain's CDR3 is CASSAGGTGTLNYGYTF. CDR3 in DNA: TGTGCCAGCAGTGCAGGTGGGACTGGAACGCTTAACTATGGCTACACCTTC.

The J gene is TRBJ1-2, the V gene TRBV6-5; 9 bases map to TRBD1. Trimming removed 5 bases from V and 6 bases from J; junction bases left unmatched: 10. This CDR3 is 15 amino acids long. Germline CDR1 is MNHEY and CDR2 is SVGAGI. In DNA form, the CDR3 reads TGTGCCAGCAGTCCCCACCGGGACAGGGAGAATGGCTACACCTTC. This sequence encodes CASSPHRDRENGYTF.

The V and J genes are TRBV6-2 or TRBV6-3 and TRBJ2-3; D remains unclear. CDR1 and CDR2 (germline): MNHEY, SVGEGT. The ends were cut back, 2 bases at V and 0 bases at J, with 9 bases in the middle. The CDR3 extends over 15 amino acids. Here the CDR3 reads CASSYASLSTDTQYF. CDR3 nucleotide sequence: TGTGCCAGCAGTTACGCTAGTCTGAGCACAGATACGCAGTATTTT.

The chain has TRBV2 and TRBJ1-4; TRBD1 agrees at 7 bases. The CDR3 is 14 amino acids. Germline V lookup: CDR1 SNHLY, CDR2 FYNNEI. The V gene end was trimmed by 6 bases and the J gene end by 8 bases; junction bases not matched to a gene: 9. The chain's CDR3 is CASRSRGYEEKLFF. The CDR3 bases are TGTGCCAGCAGGAGCAGGGGGTATGAAGAAAAACTGTTTTTT. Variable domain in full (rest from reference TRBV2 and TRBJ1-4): EPEVTQTPSHQVTQMGQEVILRCVPISNHLYFYWYRQILGQKVEFLVSFYNNEISEKSEIFDDQFSVERPDGSNFTLKIRSTKLEDSAMYFCASRSRGYEEKLFFGSGTQLSVL.

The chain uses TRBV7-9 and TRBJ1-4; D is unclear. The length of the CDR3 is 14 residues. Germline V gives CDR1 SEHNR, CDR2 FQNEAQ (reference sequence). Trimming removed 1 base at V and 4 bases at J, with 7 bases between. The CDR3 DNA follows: TGTGCCAGCAGCTTAGAGCGTGTTAATGAAAAACTGTTTTTT. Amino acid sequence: CASSLERVNEKLFF.

The CDR3 DNA reads TGTGCCACCAGTGTCGGTAGCGGGAGGGTATTCAATGAGCAGTTCTTC. This codes for CATSVGSGRVFNEQFF. V gene TRBV24-1 combines with J gene TRBJ2-1; 11 bases are a match to TRBD2. The CDR3 covers 16 residues. Looked up from germline, CDR1 is KGHDR and CDR2 is SFDVKD. With 5 bases clipped from V and 6 bases from J, the junction kept 8 bases outside the gene matches.

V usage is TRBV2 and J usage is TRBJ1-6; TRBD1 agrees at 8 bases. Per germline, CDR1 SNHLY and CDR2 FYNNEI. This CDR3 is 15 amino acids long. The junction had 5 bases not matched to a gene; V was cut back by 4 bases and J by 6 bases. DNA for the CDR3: TGTGCCAGCAGTGGACAGGGGTTCGGTAATTCACCCCTCCACTTT. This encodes CASSGQGFGNSPLHF.

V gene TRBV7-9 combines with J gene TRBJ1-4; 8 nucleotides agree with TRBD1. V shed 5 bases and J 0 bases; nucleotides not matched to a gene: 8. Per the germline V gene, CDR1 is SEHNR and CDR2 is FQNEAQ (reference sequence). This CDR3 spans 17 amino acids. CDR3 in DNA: TGTGCCAGCAGCCCTTTAGACAGGGGAGCAACTAATGAAAAACTGTTTTTT. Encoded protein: CASSPLDRGATNEKLFF.

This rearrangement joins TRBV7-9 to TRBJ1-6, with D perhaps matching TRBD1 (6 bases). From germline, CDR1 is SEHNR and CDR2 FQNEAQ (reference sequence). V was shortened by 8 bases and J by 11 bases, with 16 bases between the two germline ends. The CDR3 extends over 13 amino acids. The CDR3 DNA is TGTGCCAGCCCACCAGGGCAGGGGCCACCCCTCCACTTT. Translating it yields CASPPGQGPPLHF.

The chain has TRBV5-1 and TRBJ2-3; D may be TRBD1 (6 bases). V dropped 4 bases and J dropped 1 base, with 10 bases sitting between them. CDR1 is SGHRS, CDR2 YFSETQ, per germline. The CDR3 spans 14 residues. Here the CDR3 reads CASSVQGRTDTQYF. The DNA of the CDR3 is TGCGCCAGCAGCGTACAGGGCCGCACAGATACGCAGTATTTT.

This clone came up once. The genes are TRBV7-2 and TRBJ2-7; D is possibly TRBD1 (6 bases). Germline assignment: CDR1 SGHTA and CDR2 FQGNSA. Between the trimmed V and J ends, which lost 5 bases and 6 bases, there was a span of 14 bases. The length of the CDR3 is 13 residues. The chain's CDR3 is CASSPWTAGEQYF. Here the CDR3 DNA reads TGTGCCAGCAGCCCGTGGACAGCCGGCGAGCAGTACTTC.